Following are 8 T cell receptor beta chains from one sample sequenced in a study of graft-versus-host responses after intestinal transplantation (dated by TCRdb to the early 2020s). The sample's time point label is to be understood as: cells obtained before transplantation from donor or recipient. The library was obtained by the immunoSEQ multiplex PCR assay. TCRdb provides this immuneACCESS table in a form limited to in-frame rearrangements. Some clones are lacking; in checked studies, under half of them reflect an unresolved V gene, and why the rest are absent is not known. Here the sample has under 20,000 clones; about two fifths occur a single time. Clones ranked in the top ten supply approximately 0.97% of the sample. Sequencing used alloreactive CD4+ T cells from a mixed lymphocyte reaction culture, obtained before intestinal transplant. The cell subset or site label, read with the paper, signifies: CFSE-low proliferating T cells sorted from approximately six-day pre-transplant mixed lymphocyte reaction (GvH or HvG direction). Receptors were obtained from a human patient who received an intestinal transplant.

The rearrangement joins TRBV9 to TRBJ2-5; TRBD2 matches 16 bases. Germline V lookup: CDR1 SGDLS, CDR2 YYNGEE. V lost 0 bases to trimming and J lost 2 bases; unmatched junction nucleotides: 1. This CDR3 comprises 17 residues. CDR3 sequence (DNA): TGTGCCAGCAGCGTAGAGGGACTAGCGGGGGGGCAAGAGACCCAGTACTTC. Its protein product is CASSVEGLAGGQETQYF.

The V call is TRBV5-4, the J call TRBJ2-2; D gene unclear. The CDR3 is made up of 14 amino acids. V lost 4 bases and J lost 5, with 12 bases in between. The germline gives CDR1 SGHNT, CDR2 YYREEE (reference sequence). The CDR3 DNA reads as TGTGCCAGCAGCGTTATAGGACCAACCGGGGAGCTGTTTTTT. This translates into CASSVIGPTGELFF.

Judged by abundance, this clone is medium-sized. The CDR3, as DNA: TGTGCCAGCAGTCAGACAGGGGAATATAATTCACCCCTCCACTTT. Protein product: CASSQTGEYNSPLHF. The chain has TRBV7-9 and TRBJ1-6; 8 bases agree with TRBD1. After removal of 6 bases from V and 4 bases from J, the junction contained 5 bases not matched to a gene. CDR3 size: 15 residues. CDR1 and CDR2 (germline): SEHNR, FQNEAQ (reference sequence).

This clone has more than one count but fewer than ten. The chain combines TRBV5-4 with TRBJ1-6; 9 bases are shared with TRBD1. This CDR3 region has 15 residues. CDR1 and CDR2 from the germline V gene are SGHNT and YYREEE (reference sequence). The junction had 4 bases not matched to a gene; V was cut back by 3 bases and J by 6 bases. The CDR3 spells CASSWTGAGNSPLHF. CDR3 in DNA: TGTGCCAGCAGCTGGACAGGGGCGGGTAATTCACCCCTCCACTTT.

The rearrangement uses TRBV7-9 and TRBJ2-1; 7 bases align to TRBD2. The V gene's germline CDR1 is SEHNR and CDR2 FQNEAQ (reference sequence). With V trimmed by 5 bases and J by 5 bases, 6 bases remained unmatched. The CDR3 length is 14 residues. The CDR3: CASSRPRGNNEQFF. In DNA, the CDR3 is TGTGCCAGCAGCCGGCCGCGGGGGAACAATGAGCAGTTCTTC.

There are a few counts of this clone. The V and J genes are TRBV18 and TRBJ2-1; 7 nucleotides match TRBD1. CDR3 length: 12 amino acids. V shed 6 bases, J shed 12 bases, and the junction held 8 bases outside the gene matches. The germline V gene has CDR1 KGHSH and CDR2 LQKENI. DNA for the CDR3: TGTGCCAGCTCCCCCCGGGACAGAAGGCAGTTCTTC. As protein: CASSPRDRRQFF.

Here the CDR3 DNA reads TGTGCCAGCAGAAACCCCGGGACAGGGTTTTTTACAGATACGCAGTATTTT. Translating gives CASRNPGTGFFTDTQYF. The genes are TRBV2 and TRBJ2-3; 9 bases match TRBD1. This CDR3 is 17 amino acids long. CDR1 and CDR2 from the germline V gene are SNHLY and FYNNEI. Trimming cost V 6 bases and J 3 bases; bases outside gene matches: 13. The full variable domain, in which reference TRBV2 and TRBJ2-3 provide the parts outside the CDR3, is EPEVTQTPSHQVTQMGQEVILRCVPISNHLYFYWYRQILGQKVEFLVSFYNNEISEKSEIFDDQFSVERPDGSNFTLKIRSTKLEDSAMYFCASRNPGTGFFTDTQYFGPGTRLTVL.

V gene TRBV2 combines with J gene TRBJ1-6; D is possibly TRBD1 (5 bases). Germline V CDR1 and CDR2: SNHLY, FYNNEI. The CDR3 loop spans 13 amino acids. Trimming pared 10 bases from V and 10 bases from J, leaving 17 bases between. The CDR3 coding sequence is TGTGCCACCGTGGGGCAGGGAGGATCACCCCTCCACTTT. Translation: CATVGQGGSPLHF. The variable domain in full, with the rest retrieved from reference TRBV2 and TRBJ1-6, is EPEVTQTPSHQVTQMGQEVILRCVPISNHLYFYWYRQILGQKVEFLVSFYNNEISEKSEIFDDQFSVERPDGSNFTLKIRSTKLEDSAMYFCATVGQGGSPLHFGNGTRLTVT.